The 17 T cell receptor beta chains reported below all come from one sample, sequenced in a study of Graves' ophthalmopathy and Graves' hyperthyroidism. For repertoire sequencing, the TCR beta CDR3 regions were amplified from RNA transcripts. HTBI-primed first-round RT-PCR preceded second-round multiplex PCR. TCRdb reanalysed the multiplex PCR reads using MiXCR and keeps one entry per CDR3 protein. The table includes around 470,000 distinct CDR3 sequences, around 15% detected once. Sequenced: blood. All receptors derive from a woman under 40 with Graves' ophthalmopathy.

This clonotype showed up many times. The chain has TRBV29-1 and TRBJ2-7, with D unresolved. This CDR3 is 13 amino acids long. The V gene lost 4 bases and the J gene lost 5 bases, with 15 bases spanning the gap. Germline CDR1 and CDR2: SQVTM and ANQGSEA. The CDR3 sequence: CSVASFRSDEQYF. DNA of the CDR3: TGCAGCGTTGCCTCCTTCCGGTCGGACGAGCAGTACTTC.

This clonotype has ten or more counts. This chain connects TRBV19 to TRBJ1-5; D is perhaps TRBD1 (6 bases). This CDR3 has 16 residues. CDR1 LNHDA and CDR2 SQIVND come from the germline V gene (reference sequence). The germline V and J ends were trimmed by 9 bases and 3 bases, with 21 bases remaining between them. The CDR3 here is CASTAQDRRLNQPQHF. CDR3 DNA sequence: TGTGCCAGCACCGCCCAAGACAGGCGACTCAATCAGCCCCAGCATTTT.

As for this clonotype: Possible read error: a much larger clone is one base away. CDR3 loop: CSVRNRDITEACF. CDR3 sequence (DNA): TGCAGCGTCCGTAATCGGGACATCACTGAAGCTTGCTTT. The gene calls are TRBV29-1 and TRBJ1-1, with D tentatively TRBD1 (6 bases). Germline lookup yields CDR1 SQVTM and CDR2 ANQGSEA. This CDR3 region has 13 residues.

This clonotype was observed many times. This chain joins TRBV29-1 and TRBJ2-2; no firm D call. V was shortened by 4 bases and J by 6 bases, with 15 bases between the two germline ends. The germline V gene encodes CDR1 SQVTM and CDR2 ANQGSEA. This CDR3 is built from 14 residues. Written as DNA, the CDR3 is TGCAGCGTTGTAGGTCTAGACCGAGCCGGGGAGCTGTTTTTT. It encodes CSVVGLDRAGELFF.

This clonotype was found many times. The V call is TRBV28, the J call TRBJ2-4; perhaps TRBD1 as D (5 bases). The CDR3 length is 14 residues. The V end lost 5 bases, the J end lost 3 bases, and 11 bases lay between the germline ends. Germline values: CDR1 MDHEN, CDR2 SYDVKM. CDR3 residues: CASSTTGYKNIQYF. DNA of the CDR3: TGTGCCAGCAGTACCACAGGCTACAAAAACATTCAGTACTTC.

This clonotype occurred many times. This sequence joins TRBV2 and TRBJ2-4; 7 positions match TRBD2. Trimming removed 7 bases from V and 9 bases from J; junction bases left unmatched: 9. The CDR3 extends over 13 amino acids. Germline loops: CDR1 SNHLY, CDR2 FYNNEI. The CDR3 coding sequence is TGTGCCAGCATAATAGGGGAGGGAGTCATTCAGTACTTC. Protein: CASIIGEGVIQYF.

This clonotype was seen at least ten times. The V call is TRBV6-5, the J call TRBJ2-5; D possibly corresponds to TRBD2 (5 bases). The ends were cut back, 0 bases at V and 4 bases at J, with 15 bases in the middle. The CDR3 consists of 16 residues. Germline V lookup: CDR1 MNHEY, CDR2 SVGAGI. CDR3 coding DNA: TGTGCCAGCAGTTACTCCTTTAATGTGGCGGGAGAGACCCAGTACTTC. It encodes CASSYSFNVAGETQYF.

This clonotype was counted a single time. This rearrangement joins TRBV6-2 or TRBV6-3 to TRBJ2-5; D is uncertain. This CDR3 has 14 amino acids. V was cut by 0 bases and J by 0 bases, with 5 bases left in between. Germline-derived CDR1 and CDR2 are MNHEY and SVGEGT. CDR3 coding DNA: TGTGCCAGCAGTTACTCCCGGAACCAAGAGACCCAGTACTTC. It encodes CASSYSRNQETQYF.

This clonotype has at least ten counts. CDR3: CATSGGAGETQYF. The CDR3 DNA reads TGTGCCACCAGCGGGGGGGCGGGGGAGACCCAGTACTTC. This sequence joins TRBV15 and TRBJ2-5, with a tentative D call TRBD2 (7 bases). V dropped 5 bases and J dropped 5 bases, with 12 bases sitting between them. CDR1 is LNHNV, CDR2 YYDKDF, per germline (reference sequence). The CDR3 sequence is 13 residues long.

In this sample, this clonotype turned up a few times. V gene TRBV7-2 combines with J gene TRBJ2-2; 10 bases agree with TRBD2. This CDR3 is built from 20 residues. Germline trimming cut 3 bases from V and 7 bases from J; bases unmatched to any gene: 20. Germline V gene sequence: CDR1 SGHTA, CDR2 FQGNSA. The CDR3 is CASSFLRTSGRTGGGGELFF. In nucleotides, the CDR3 is TGTGCCAGCAGCTTCCTCCGGACTAGCGGCAGGACGGGAGGCGGCGGGGAGCTGTTTTTT.

This clonotype was counted at least ten times. With a much larger clone just one base away, this may be a read error. The V call is TRBV6-1, the J call TRBJ1-1; no definite D call. This CDR3 is 14 amino acids long. Germline V gene data show CDR1 as MNHNS and CDR2 as SASEGT. The CDR3, as DNA: TGTGCCAGCAGTGAATGGTCCGGTGGCACTGAAGTTTTCTTT. This encodes CASSEWSGGTEVFF.

This clonotype was counted ten times or more. The CDR3 region is CASSPARGNQPQHF. CDR3 DNA: TGTGCCAGCAGTCCAGCCCGGGGCAATCAGCCCCAGCATTTT. The V gene is TRBV27, the J gene TRBJ1-5; D gene unclear. The CDR3 loop spans 14 amino acids. The germline V gene has CDR1 MNHEY and CDR2 SMNVEV (reference sequence). The V gene lost 5 bases and the J gene lost 2 bases, with 10 bases spanning the gap.

There are many counts of this clonotype. The genes are TRBV12-3 or TRBV12-4 and TRBJ2-2; D unresolved. The CDR3 is made up of 12 amino acids. The germline V and J ends were trimmed by 6 bases and 1 base, with 3 bases remaining between them. The DNA of the CDR3 is TGTGCCAGCAGACTGAACACCGGGGAGCTGTTTTTT. This translates into CASRLNTGELFF.

This clonotype was found many times. The J gene is TRBJ1-5, the V gene TRBV6-2 or TRBV6-3; D gene unclear. Germline values: CDR1 MNHEY, CDR2 SVGEGT. Trimming stripped 7 bases from V and 7 bases from J, with 14 bases between. The CDR3 length is 13 residues. CDR3 loop: CASTQRGRQPQHF. In DNA form, the CDR3 reads TGTGCCAGCACTCAAAGAGGGAGGCAGCCCCAGCATTTT.

This clonotype came up many times. The chain joins TRBV6-1 to TRBJ2-7, with TRBD2 matching over 8 bases. With V trimmed by 7 bases and J by 7 bases, 9 bases remained unmatched. CDR3 size: 13 residues. Germline V gives CDR1 MNHNS, CDR2 SASEGT. CDR3 bases: TGTGCCAGCACCTACGGGACTAGGTATGAGCAGTACTTC. Translation gives CASTYGTRYEQYF.

This clonotype was picked up many times. This chain links TRBV18 with TRBJ1-1, with D possibly being TRBD1 (5 bases). Germline assignment: CDR1 KGHSH and CDR2 LQKENI. Trimming removed 7 bases at V and 5 bases at J, with 14 bases between. This CDR3 spans 13 amino acids. CDR3 amino acids: CASLGEMATEAFF. DNA for the CDR3: TGTGCCAGCTTAGGGGAAATGGCGACTGAAGCTTTCTTT.

This chain joins TRBV30 and TRBJ2-5, with TRBD2 matching 7 bases. Trimming cost V 3 bases and J 4 bases; bases outside gene matches: 5. This CDR3 is built from 13 residues. The germline V gene encodes CDR1 GTSNPN and CDR2 SVGIG (reference sequence). In DNA form, the CDR3 reads TGTGCCTGGAGCCGGGACTATGGAGAGACCCAGTACTTC. Amino acid sequence: CAWSRDYGETQYF.